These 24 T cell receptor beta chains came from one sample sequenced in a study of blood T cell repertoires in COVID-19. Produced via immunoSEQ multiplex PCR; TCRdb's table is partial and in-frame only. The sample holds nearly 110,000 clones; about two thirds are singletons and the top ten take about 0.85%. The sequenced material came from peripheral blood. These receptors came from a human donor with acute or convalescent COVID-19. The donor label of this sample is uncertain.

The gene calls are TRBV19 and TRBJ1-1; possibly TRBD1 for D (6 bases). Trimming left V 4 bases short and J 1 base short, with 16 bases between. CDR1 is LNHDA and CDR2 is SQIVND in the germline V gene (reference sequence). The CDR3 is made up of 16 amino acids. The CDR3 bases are TGTGCCAGTAGTACAAAGATTCAGGGGTGGAACACTGAAGCTTTCTTT. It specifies CASSTKIQGWNTEAFF.

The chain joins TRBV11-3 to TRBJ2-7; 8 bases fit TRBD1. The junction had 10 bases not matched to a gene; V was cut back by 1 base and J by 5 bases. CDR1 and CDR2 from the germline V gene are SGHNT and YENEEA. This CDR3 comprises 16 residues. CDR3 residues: CASSLATIGQGDEQYV. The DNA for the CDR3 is TGTGCCAGCAGCTTAGCCACTATCGGACAGGGCGACGAGCAGTACGTC.

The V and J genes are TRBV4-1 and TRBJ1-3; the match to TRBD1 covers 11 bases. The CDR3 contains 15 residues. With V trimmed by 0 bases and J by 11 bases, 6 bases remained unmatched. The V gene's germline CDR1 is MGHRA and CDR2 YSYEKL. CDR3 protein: CASSQDGQGARSIYF. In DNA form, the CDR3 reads TGCGCCAGCAGCCAAGATGGACAGGGGGCGCGGTCCATATATTTT.

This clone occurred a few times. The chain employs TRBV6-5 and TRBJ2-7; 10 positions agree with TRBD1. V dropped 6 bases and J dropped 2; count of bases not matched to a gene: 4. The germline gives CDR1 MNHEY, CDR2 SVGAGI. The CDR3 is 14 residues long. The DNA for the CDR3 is TGTGCCAGCAGGACAGGGGGCTCTACCTACGAGCAGTACTTC. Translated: CASRTGGSTYEQYF.

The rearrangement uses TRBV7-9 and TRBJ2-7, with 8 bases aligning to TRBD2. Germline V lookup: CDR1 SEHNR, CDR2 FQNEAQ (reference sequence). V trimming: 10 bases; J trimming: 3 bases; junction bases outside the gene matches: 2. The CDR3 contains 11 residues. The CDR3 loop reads CATGTSYEQYF. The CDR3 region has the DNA TGTGCCACCGGGACTAGCTACGAGCAGTACTTC.

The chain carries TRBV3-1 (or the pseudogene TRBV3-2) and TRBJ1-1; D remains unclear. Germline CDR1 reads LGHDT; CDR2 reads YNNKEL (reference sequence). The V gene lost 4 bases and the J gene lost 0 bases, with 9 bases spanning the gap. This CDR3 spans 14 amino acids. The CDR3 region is CASSPVLLNTEAFF. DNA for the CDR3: TGTGCCAGCAGCCCGGTCCTCCTGAACACTGAAGCTTTCTTT.

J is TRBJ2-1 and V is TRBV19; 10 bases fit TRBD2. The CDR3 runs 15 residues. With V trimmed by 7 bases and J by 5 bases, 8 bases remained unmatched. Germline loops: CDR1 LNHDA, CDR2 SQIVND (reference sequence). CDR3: CASNQAGGLDNEQFF. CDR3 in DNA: TGTGCCAGTAACCAAGCGGGGGGGCTAGACAATGAGCAGTTCTTC. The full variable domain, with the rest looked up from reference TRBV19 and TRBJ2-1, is DGGITQSPKYLFRKEGQNVTLSCEQNLNHDAMYWYRQDPGQGLRLIYYSQIVNDFQKGDIAEGYSVSREKKESFPLTVTSAQKNPTAFYLCASNQAGGLDNEQFFGPGTRLTVL.

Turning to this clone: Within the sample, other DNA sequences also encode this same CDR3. The CDR3 sequence is CASSADSRNQPQHF. Written as DNA, the CDR3 is TGTGCCAGCAGCGCCGACAGTCGTAATCAGCCCCAGCATTTT. The chain recombines TRBV9 with TRBJ1-5; maybe TRBD1 (5 bases). The length of the CDR3 is 14 residues. In germline, CDR1 is SGDLS, CDR2 YYNGEE. V was cut by 3 bases and J by 4 bases, with 11 bases left in between.

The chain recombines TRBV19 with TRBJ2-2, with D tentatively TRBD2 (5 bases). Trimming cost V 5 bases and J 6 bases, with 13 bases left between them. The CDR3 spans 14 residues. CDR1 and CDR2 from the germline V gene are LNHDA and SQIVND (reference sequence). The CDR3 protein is CASSDAAAPGELFF. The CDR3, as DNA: TGTGCCAGTAGTGATGCAGCGGCCCCCGGGGAGCTGTTTTTT.

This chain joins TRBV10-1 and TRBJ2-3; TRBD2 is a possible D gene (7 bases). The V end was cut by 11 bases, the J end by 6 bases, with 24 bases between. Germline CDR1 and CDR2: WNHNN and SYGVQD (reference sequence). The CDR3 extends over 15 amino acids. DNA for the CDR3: TGCGCCCAAAGGGGGGGGAAAAAGGTAGGGGATACGCAGTATTTT. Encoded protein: CAQRGGKKVGDTQYF.

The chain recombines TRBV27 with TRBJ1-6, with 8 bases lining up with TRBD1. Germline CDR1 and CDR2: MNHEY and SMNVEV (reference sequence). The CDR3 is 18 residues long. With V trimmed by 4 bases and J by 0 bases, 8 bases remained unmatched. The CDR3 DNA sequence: TGTGCCAGCAGTTGGGGGACAGGCTTGAGCTCCTATAATTCACCCCTCCACTTT. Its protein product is CASSWGTGLSSYNSPLHF.

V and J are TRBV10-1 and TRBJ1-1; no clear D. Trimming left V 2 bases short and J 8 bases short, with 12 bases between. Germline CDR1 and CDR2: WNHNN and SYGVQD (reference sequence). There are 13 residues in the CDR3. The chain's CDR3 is CASSERWSGEAFF. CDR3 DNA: TGCGCCAGCAGTGAGAGGTGGTCAGGAGAAGCTTTCTTT.

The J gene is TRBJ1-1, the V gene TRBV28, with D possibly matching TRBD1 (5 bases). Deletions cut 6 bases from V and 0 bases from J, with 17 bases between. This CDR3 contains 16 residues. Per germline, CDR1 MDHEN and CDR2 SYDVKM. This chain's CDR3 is CASRDQGSTVNTEAFF. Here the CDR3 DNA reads TGTGCCAGCAGGGACCAGGGTTCAACGGTGAACACTGAAGCTTTCTTT.

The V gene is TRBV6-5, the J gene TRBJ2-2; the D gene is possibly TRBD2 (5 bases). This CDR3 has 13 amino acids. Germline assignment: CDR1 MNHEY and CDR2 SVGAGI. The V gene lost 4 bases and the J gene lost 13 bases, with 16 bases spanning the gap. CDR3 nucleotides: TGTGCCAGCAGTTTGGACTCGGATTTAGGGCTGTTTTTT. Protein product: CASSLDSDLGLFF.

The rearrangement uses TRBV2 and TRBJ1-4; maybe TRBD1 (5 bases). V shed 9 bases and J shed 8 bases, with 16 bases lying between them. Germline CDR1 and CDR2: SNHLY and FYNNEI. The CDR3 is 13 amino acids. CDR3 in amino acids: CASHSGEREKLFF. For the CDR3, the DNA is TGTGCCAGTCACTCGGGGGAGCGGGAAAAACTGTTTTTT. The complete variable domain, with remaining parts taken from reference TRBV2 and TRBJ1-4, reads EPEVTQTPSHQVTQMGQEVILRCVPISNHLYFYWYRQILGQKVEFLVSFYNNEISEKSEIFDDQFSVERPDGSNFTLKIRSTKLEDSAMYFCASHSGEREKLFFGSGTQLSVL.

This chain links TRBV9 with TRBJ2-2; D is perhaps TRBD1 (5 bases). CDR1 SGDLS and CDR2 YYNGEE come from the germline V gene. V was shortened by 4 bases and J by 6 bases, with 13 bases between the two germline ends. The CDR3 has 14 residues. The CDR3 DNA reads TGTGCCAGCAGCCAGAGGTTAGGGGCCGGGGAGCTGTTTTTT. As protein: CASSQRLGAGELFF.

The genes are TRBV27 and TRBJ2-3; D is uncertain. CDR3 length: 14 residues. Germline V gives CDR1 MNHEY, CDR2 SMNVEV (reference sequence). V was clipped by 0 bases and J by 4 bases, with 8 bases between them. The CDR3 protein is CASSLSAQADTQYF. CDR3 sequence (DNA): TGTGCCAGCAGTTTATCCGCCCAGGCAGATACGCAGTATTTT.

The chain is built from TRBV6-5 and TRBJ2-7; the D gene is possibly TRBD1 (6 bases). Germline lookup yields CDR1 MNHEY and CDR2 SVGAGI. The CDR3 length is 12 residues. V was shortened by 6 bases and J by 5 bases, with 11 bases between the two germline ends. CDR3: CASSLGDNEQYV. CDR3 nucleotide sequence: TGTGCCAGCAGCCTGGGGGACAACGAGCAGTACGTC.

The CDR3 is CASSLGTYYNEQFF. DNA of the CDR3: TGTGCCAGCAGCCTCGGGACTTACTACAATGAGCAGTTCTTC. The chain carries TRBV3-1 (or the pseudogene TRBV3-2) and TRBJ2-1, with D possibly TRBD2 on 6 matching bases. The germline CDR1 and CDR2 sequences are LGHDT and YNNKEL (reference sequence). This CDR3 is built from 14 residues. The ends were cut back, 4 bases at V and 3 bases at J, with 10 bases in the middle.

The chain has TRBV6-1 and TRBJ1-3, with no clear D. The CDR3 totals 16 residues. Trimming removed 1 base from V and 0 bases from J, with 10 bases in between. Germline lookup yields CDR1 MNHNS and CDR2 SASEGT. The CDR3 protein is CASSEVARSSGNTIYF. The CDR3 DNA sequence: TGTGCCAGCAGTGAAGTGGCCCGCAGCTCTGGAAACACCATATATTTT.

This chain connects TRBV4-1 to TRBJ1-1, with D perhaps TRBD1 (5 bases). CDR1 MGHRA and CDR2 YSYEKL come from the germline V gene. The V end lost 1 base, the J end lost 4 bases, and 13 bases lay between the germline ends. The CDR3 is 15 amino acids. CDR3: CASSQGVAGRTEAFF. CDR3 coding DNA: TGCGCCAGCAGCCAAGGGGTAGCAGGGCGCACTGAAGCTTTCTTT.

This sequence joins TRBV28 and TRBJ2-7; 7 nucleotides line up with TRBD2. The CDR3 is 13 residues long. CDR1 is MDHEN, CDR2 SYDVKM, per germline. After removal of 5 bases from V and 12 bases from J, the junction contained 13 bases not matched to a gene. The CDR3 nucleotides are TGTGCCAGCAGTACTTTAGGGAGGGCCACGGGGTACTTC. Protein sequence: CASSTLGRATGYF. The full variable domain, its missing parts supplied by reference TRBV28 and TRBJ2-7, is DVKVTQSSRYLVKRTGEKVFLECVQDMDHENMFWYRQDPGLGLRLIYFSYDVKMKEKGDIPEGYSVSREKKERFSLILESASTNQTSMYLCASSTLGRATGYFGPGTRLTVT.

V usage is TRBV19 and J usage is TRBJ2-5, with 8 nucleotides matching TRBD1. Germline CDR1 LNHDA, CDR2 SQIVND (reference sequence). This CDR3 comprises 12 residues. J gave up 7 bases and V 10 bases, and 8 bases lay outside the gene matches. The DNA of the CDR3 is TGTGCCACCCGGACAGGGTTGGGGACCCAGTACTTC. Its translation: CATRTGLGTQYF.

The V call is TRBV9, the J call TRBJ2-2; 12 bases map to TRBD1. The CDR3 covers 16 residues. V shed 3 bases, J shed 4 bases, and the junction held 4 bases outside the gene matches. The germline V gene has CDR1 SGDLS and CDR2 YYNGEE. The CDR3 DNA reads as TGTGCCAGCAGCGCGGGACAGGGGGCTAGCACCGGGGAGCTGTTTTTT. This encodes CASSAGQGASTGELFF.